This T cell receptor beta chain came from a study of blood T cell repertoires in COVID-19. The data were produced by immunoSEQ multiplex PCR, yet TCRdb's version contains in-frame clones alone and is incomplete. The top ten clones hold over 13% of a sample with 50,000 to 70,000 clones, around 90% of them seen once. The CDR3 extends over 16 amino acids. Germline CDR1 MNHEY, CDR2 SMNVEV (reference sequence). Trimming shortened V by 1 base and J by 5 bases, and 17 bases separated the two germline ends. The chain carries TRBV27 and TRBJ2-5, with a possible D match to TRBD2 (7 bases). The receptor was derived from a human donor with active COVID-19. The donor label of this sample is uncertain. Sequencing was carried out using peripheral blood. CDR3 coding DNA: TGTGCCAGCAGTTTATTGGGCCAGGGGCGGGGGGAGACCCAGTACTTC. It yields the protein CASSLLGQGRGETQYF.